The 20 T cell receptor beta chains below were found in one sample sequenced in a study of immune characterization of retroperitoneal liposarcoma. TCRdb re-analysed the PCR reads in MiXCR, keeping a single row per CDR3 protein. The repertoire consists of around 19,000 distinct CDR3 sequences, with under 45% occurring once and the leading ten covering around 7.4%. Sequences were obtained from blood. The receptors come from a male donor with retroperitoneal liposarcoma.

V and J are TRBV27 and TRBJ2-5, with D possibly matching TRBD2 (6 bases). Matching the DNA end better, TRBJ2-7 makes the J call doubtful. Germline CDR1 is MNHEY and CDR2 is SMNVEV (reference sequence). The CDR3 is 14 amino acids. The CDR3 loop reads CASSLGGARSEQYF. The DNA for the CDR3 is TGTGCCAGCAGTTTAGGCGGGGCGCGAAGCGAGCAGTACTTC.

This clonotype was recorded at least ten times. The gene calls are TRBV6-1 and TRBJ1-5, with D perhaps matching TRBD1 (6 bases). Trimming pared 1 base from V and 3 bases from J, leaving 10 bases between. Germline V lookup: CDR1 MNHNS, CDR2 SASEGT. CDR3 size: 15 residues. CDR3 coding DNA: TGTGCCAGCAGTGAAGTTGGGGGCCTCAATCAGCCCCAGCATTTT. Its translation is CASSEVGGLNQPQHF.

Comments on this clonotype: A much larger clone differs by one base, so this may be a read error. This likely comes from a read error, as the CDR3 has no conserved phenylalanine or tryptophan at its end. The DNA is left out, because the CDR3 cannot be placed on it with certainty; the CDR3 is given as TCRdb lists it. The chain uses TRBV6-1 and TRBJ2-1; no check of the table's D call, TRBD2, against the DNA was made. Per the germline V gene, CDR1 is MNHNS and CDR2 is SASEGT. The CDR3 is 13 residues long, ends included. CDR3 sequence: CASSEGGTSSIDL.

V is TRBV5-5 and J is TRBJ2-1; D might be TRBD2 (6 bases). The germline V gene encodes CDR1 SGHKS and CDR2 YYEKEE (reference sequence). Deletions cut 6 bases from V and 5 bases from J, with 9 bases between. The CDR3 runs to 12 residues. Here the CDR3 DNA reads TGTGCCAGCATTCGGGAGAACAATGAGCAGTTCTTC. Translation: CASIRENNEQFF. Full variable domain (missing parts from reference TRBV5-5 and TRBJ2-1): DAGVTQSPTHLIKTRGQQVTLRCSPISGHKSVSWYQQVLGQGPQFIFQYYEKEERGRGNFPDRFSARQFPNYSSELNVNALLLGDSALYLCASIRENNEQFFGPGTRLTVL.

The chain joins TRBV7-8 to TRBJ2-5; 13 bases align to TRBD2. Germline CDR1 is SGHVS and CDR2 is FQNEAQ. This CDR3 comprises 14 residues. The ends lost 10 bases at V and 2 bases at J; junction bases unmatched: 4. In DNA, the CDR3 is TGTGCCACCGGGACTAGCGGGAATCAAGAGACCCAGTACTTC. Protein: CATGTSGNQETQYF.

Sample share makes this clonotype medium-sized (0.01 to 0.1%). The chain recombines TRBV11-3 with TRBJ2-1, with 8 positions matching TRBD2. Germline V gene sequence: CDR1 SGHNT, CDR2 YENEEA. This CDR3 comprises 16 residues. V lost 0 bases and J lost 3; bases outside the gene matches: 4. The CDR3 bases are TGTGCCAGCAGCTTAGACGGCGGGAGGTTCTACAATGAGCAGTTCTTC. Protein product: CASSLDGGRFYNEQFF.

This clonotype is classed as medium-sized. V gene TRBV12-3 or TRBV12-4 combines with J gene TRBJ2-1; no reliable D call. The CDR3 loop spans 13 amino acids. The V and J ends lost 3 bases and 6 bases respectively, with 9 bases between them. DNA for the CDR3: TGTGCCAGCAGTTTTTCAGAGGTCAATGAGCAGTTCTTC. Translation gives CASSFSEVNEQFF.

The V call is TRBV24-1, the J call TRBJ2-4; D is perhaps TRBD1 (6 bases). The J call may be in error: the DNA end matches TRBJ2-5 better. The CDR3 has 15 amino acids. Germline CDR1 KGHDR, CDR2 SFDVKD. The CDR3 protein is CATSDAPGARETQYF. The CDR3 nucleotides are TGTGCCACCAGTGATGCCCCAGGGGCGAGGGAGACCCAGTACTTC.

J is TRBJ2-5 and V is TRBV6-1; 7 nucleotides line up with TRBD1. With the DNA end fitting TRBJ2-7 better, the J assignment may be wrong. The CDR3 is 14 residues long. CDR1 MNHNS and CDR2 SASEGT come from the germline V gene. The CDR3 DNA sequence: TGTGCCAGCAGTAGAAAGGGGGCGGCGTACGAGCAGTACTTC. Translating gives CASSRKGAAYEQYF.

Only a few counts were recorded for this clonotype. The rearrangement uses TRBV4-1 and TRBJ1-1, with D unresolved. Germline CDR1 is MGHRA and CDR2 is YSYEKL. Trimming pared 0 bases from V and 8 bases from J, leaving 10 bases between. This CDR3 has 13 amino acids. CDR3 in DNA: TGCGCCAGCAGCCAAGAGGGAGGGTCGGAAGCTTTCTTT. This translates into CASSQEGGSEAFF.

This clonotype came up many times. The DNA for the CDR3 is TGTGCCAGTACAGGGAACCTCGGCTACGAGCAGTACTTC. Its protein is CASTGNLGYEQYF. This rearrangement joins TRBV6-1 to TRBJ2-1, with D tentatively TRBD1 (6 bases). The J call may be in error: the DNA end matches TRBJ2-7 better. Germline loops: CDR1 MNHNS, CDR2 SASEGT. The CDR3 is 13 residues long.

CDR3 region: CASSNPRTLNVLTF. CDR3 DNA sequence: TGTGCCAGCAGCAACCCTAGGACTCTCAACGTCCTGACTTTC. This chain joins TRBV5-5 and TRBJ2-6, with a weak D call TRBD2 (5 bases). From germline, CDR1 is SGHKS and CDR2 YYEKEE (reference sequence). The germline V and J ends were trimmed by 4 bases and 9 bases, with 14 bases remaining between them. The CDR3 loop spans 14 amino acids.

This clonotype was recorded at least ten times. CDR3 amino acids: CASSPPWDPYEQYF. The DNA of the CDR3 is TGTGCCAGCAGCCCCCCCTGGGACCCCTACGAGCAGTACTTC. The V gene is TRBV11-3, the J gene TRBJ2-1, with D tentatively TRBD1 or TRBD2 (5 bases each). Near its end, the DNA agrees better with TRBJ2-7, so the J call may be wrong. The CDR3 covers 14 residues. CDR1 is SGHNT and CDR2 is YENEEA in the germline V gene.

In its sample, this clonotype was seen once. The chain joins TRBV7-9 to TRBJ2-5; 10 bases are a match to TRBD1. The end of the DNA fits TRBJ2-1 better, so the J call may be wrong. The CDR3 spans 14 residues. Germline V gives CDR1 SEHNR, CDR2 FQNEAQ (reference sequence). Here the CDR3 reads CASKRDRGRETQFF. The CDR3 coding sequence is TGTGCCAGCAAGAGGGACAGGGGTAGGGAGACCCAGTTCTTC.

About this clonotype: A much larger clone is a single base away; this may be a read error. The chain recombines TRBV11-2 with TRBJ2-1; D is uncertain. This CDR3 comprises 16 residues. Trimming removed 5 bases at V and 0 bases at J, with 14 bases between. Germline CDR1 SGHAT, CDR2 FQNNGV. The CDR3 loop is CASSPYPLCSYNEQFF. CDR3 nucleotides: TGTGCCAGCAGCCCCTACCCACTGTGCTCCTACAATGAGCAGTTCTTC.

The gene calls are TRBV6-1 and TRBJ1-2; D remains ambiguous. With 0 bases removed from V and 0 bases from J, the gap between germline ends came to 11 bases. CDR1 MNHNS and CDR2 SASEGT come from the germline V gene. The CDR3 is 16 amino acids. The CDR3 sequence: CASSEAGPLSNYGYTF. CDR3 DNA sequence: TGTGCCAGCAGTGAAGCGGGTCCCCTTTCTAACTATGGCTACACCTTC.

The chain carries TRBV7-4 and TRBJ2-1, with TRBD1 matching 9 bases. The V gene's germline CDR1 is SGHVT and CDR2 SQSDAQ. After removal of 2 bases from V and 10 bases from J, the junction contained 6 bases not matched to a gene. The CDR3 is 14 residues long. The CDR3 loop is CASSLRDRVGEQFF. For the CDR3, the DNA is TGTGCCAGCAGCTTAAGGGACAGGGTTGGCGAGCAGTTCTTC.

This clonotype was counted a single time. This chain uses TRBV20-1 with TRBJ2-3, with TRBD2 matching over 13 bases. The CDR3 runs 14 residues. V lost 6 bases and J lost 5; bases outside the gene matches: 5. CDR1 is DFQATT and CDR2 is SNEGSKA in the germline V gene (reference sequence). The CDR3 sequence is CSAWTSGRKDTQYF. The CDR3 bases are TGCAGTGCATGGACTAGCGGGAGAAAAGATACGCAGTATTTT.

V and J are TRBV5-4 and TRBJ2-7, with TRBD1 identical over 9 bases. V shed 5 bases, J shed 2 bases, and the junction held 14 bases outside the gene matches. The CDR3 loop spans 17 amino acids. Germline V gene sequence: CDR1 SGHNT, CDR2 YYREEE (reference sequence). The CDR3, as DNA: TGTGCCAGCAGTTCCACCCCCCGGGACAGGGAGACCTACGAGCAGTACTTC. Translation: CASSSTPRDRETYEQYF.

This clonotype came up once. V and J are TRBV12-3 or TRBV12-4 and TRBJ2-1; 13 positions agree with TRBD2. The assigned J gene may be wrong: the sequence end matches TRBJ2-7 better. The CDR3 is made up of 16 amino acids. The CDR3 bases are TGTGCCAGCAGTTTATTGGGACTAGCGGGGCGACACGAGCAGTACTTC. It specifies CASSLLGLAGRHEQYF.